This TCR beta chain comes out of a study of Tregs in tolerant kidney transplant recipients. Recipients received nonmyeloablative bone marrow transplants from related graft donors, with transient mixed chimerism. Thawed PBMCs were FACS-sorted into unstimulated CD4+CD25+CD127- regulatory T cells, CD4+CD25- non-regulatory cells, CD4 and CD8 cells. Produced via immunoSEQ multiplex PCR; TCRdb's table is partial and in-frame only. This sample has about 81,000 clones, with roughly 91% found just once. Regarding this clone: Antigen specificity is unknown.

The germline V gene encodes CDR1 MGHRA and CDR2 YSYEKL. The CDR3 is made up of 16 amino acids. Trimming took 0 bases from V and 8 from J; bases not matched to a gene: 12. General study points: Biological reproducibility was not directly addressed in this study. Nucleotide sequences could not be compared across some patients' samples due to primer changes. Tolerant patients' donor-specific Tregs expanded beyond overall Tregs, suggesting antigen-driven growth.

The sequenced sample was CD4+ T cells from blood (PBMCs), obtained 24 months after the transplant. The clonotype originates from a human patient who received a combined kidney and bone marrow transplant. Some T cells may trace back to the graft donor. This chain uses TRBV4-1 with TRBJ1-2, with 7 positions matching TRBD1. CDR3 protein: CASSQDQRGQARGYTF. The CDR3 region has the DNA TGCGCCAGCAGCCAAGATCAACGAGGACAGGCTAGAGGCTACACCTTC.